This TCR beta chain was captured in a study of blood T cell repertoires in COVID-19. Study overall: Donors in the United States, Italy and Spain gave samples during acute or convalescent COVID-19.

Libraries were prepared by immunoSEQ multiplex PCR; TCRdb keeps only in-frame clonotypes and omits some of them. The table has about 44,000 clones, approximately 77% seen once. The CDR3 consists of 17 residues. The V gene end was trimmed by 2 bases and the J gene end by 0 bases; junction bases not matched to a gene: 7. CDR1 and CDR2 from the germline V gene are KGHSH and LQKENI. The sequence was obtained from a woman in her 70s with acute or convalescent COVID-19. Input material: peripheral blood. V usage is TRBV18 and J usage is TRBJ1-5; 7 nucleotides match TRBD1. The CDR3 DNA is TGTGCCAGCTCACCAAGGGACAGCTCCTATAGCAATCAGCCCCAGCATTTT. Its translation is CASSPRDSSYSNQPQHF.